These 10 T cell receptor beta chains were sequenced from one sample in a study of T-cell memory formation after mild COVID-19. One entry per CDR3 protein, called by TCRdb with MiXCR from the 5' RACE reads. The table lists hundreds of thousands of distinct CDR3 sequences, roughly 22% of them singletons, with about 12% in the top ten. Sequencing was carried out using PBMCs or a T cell subset sorted from them (not recorded which). These receptors all come from an adult woman who had mild COVID-19 (a few samples of this study predate the infection). Cell type and time point are not known.

This clonotype was detected a few times. This chain joins TRBV6-4 and TRBJ2-5, with 10 bases lining up with TRBD2. The CDR3 runs to 18 residues. V lost 7 bases and J lost 0; bases outside the gene matches: 14. Germline V gives CDR1 MRHNA, CDR2 SNTAGT. The DNA of the CDR3 is TGTGCCAGCAATAGTTTCCTAGCGGGAGACCTGTACCAAGAGACCCAGTACTTC. This codes for CASNSFLAGDLYQETQYF.

To note about this clonotype: One end of the junction does not line up with germline, which may come from a read error. The chain joins TRBV19 to TRBJ1-1, with D hard to call. This CDR3 spans 13 amino acids. Germline V CDR1 and CDR2: LNHDA, SQIVND (reference sequence). The CDR3 loop reads CASSIGPGTEAFF. In DNA, the CDR3 is TGTGCCAGTAGCATAGGCCCGGGTACTGAAGCTTTCTTT.

This chain links TRBV10-3 with TRBJ2-3; 9 nucleotides match TRBD2. Unmatched junction bases numbered 6, after V lost 6 bases and J lost 5 bases. The CDR3 totals 14 residues. Per germline, CDR1 ENHRY and CDR2 SYGVKD. The DNA of the CDR3 is TGTGCCATCAGGTCTAGCGGGACCGTAGATACGCAGTATTTT. This codes for CAIRSSGTVDTQYF.

This clonotype came up a few times. The V call is TRBV20-1, the J call TRBJ1-2; 7 bases match TRBD1. Trimming took 5 bases from V and 4 from J; bases not matched to a gene: 10. The germline gives CDR1 DFQATT, CDR2 SNEGSKA (reference sequence). CDR3 length: 14 amino acids. The CDR3 region has the DNA TGCAGTGCTCGGAAAACAGGGGCTGTCTATGGCTACACCTTC. As protein: CSARKTGAVYGYTF.

V is TRBV29-1 and J is TRBJ2-4; a possible D gene is TRBD2 (7 bases). The CDR3 is 14 residues long. Trimming stripped 6 bases from V and 8 bases from J, with 20 bases between. Per the germline V gene, CDR1 is SQVTM and CDR2 is ANQGSEA. The CDR3 loop is CSVGGGLGMDIQYF. CDR3 DNA: TGCAGCGTAGGGGGGGGACTTGGGATGGACATTCAGTACTTC.

The chain combines TRBV24-1 with TRBJ1-1, with unresolved D. This CDR3 region has 12 residues. V lost 4 bases and J lost 10, with 12 bases in between. CDR1 and CDR2 (germline): KGHDR, SFDVKD. The CDR3, as DNA: TGTGCCACCAGTGACACGGGAGCAGGAGCTTTCTTT. Translating it yields CATSDTGAGAFF.

V usage is TRBV20-1 and J usage is TRBJ1-5; D ambiguous. Trimming removed 3 bases from V and 0 bases from J, with 12 bases in between. CDR3 length: 15 amino acids. Germline values: CDR1 DFQATT, CDR2 SNEGSKA (reference sequence). CDR3 sequence reads: CSASLKVDSNQPQHF. The CDR3 DNA reads TGCAGTGCTAGTCTGAAGGTCGATAGCAATCAGCCCCAGCATTTT.

For the CDR3, the DNA is TGTGCCAGCACAGGGTCGGGTCAGCCCCAGCATTTT. This codes for CASTGSGQPQHF. J is TRBJ1-5 and V is TRBV12-3 or TRBV12-4; TRBD1 is a possible D gene (5 bases). This CDR3 comprises 12 residues. The V end was cut by 7 bases, the J end by 6 bases, with 10 bases between.

There are a few counts of this clonotype. This sequence joins TRBV5-8 and TRBJ2-7, with 8 bases that match TRBD1. After removal of 6 bases from V and 3 bases from J, the junction contained 8 bases not matched to a gene. The CDR3 is 14 amino acids. In germline, CDR1 is SGHTS, CDR2 YDEGEE. CDR3 sequence: CASNPGQALYEQYF. The DNA for the CDR3 is TGTGCCAGCAACCCGGGACAGGCCCTCTACGAGCAGTACTTC.

The chain uses TRBV2 and TRBJ2-7; D tentatively fits TRBD1 or TRBD2 (5 bases each). Germline V gives CDR1 SNHLY, CDR2 FYNNEI. This CDR3 comprises 11 residues. The V end lost 11 bases, the J end lost 6 bases, and 14 bases lay between the germline ends. This chain's CDR3 is CAGTEGFEQYF. CDR3 DNA: TGTGCCGGAACCGAGGGGTTCGAGCAGTACTTC. The full variable domain, rest sourced from reference TRBV2 and TRBJ2-7, is EPEVTQTPSHQVTQMGQEVILRCVPISNHLYFYWYRQILGQKVEFLVSFYNNEISEKSEIFDDQFSVERPDGSNFTLKIRSTKLEDSAMYFCAGTEGFEQYFGPGTRLTVT.